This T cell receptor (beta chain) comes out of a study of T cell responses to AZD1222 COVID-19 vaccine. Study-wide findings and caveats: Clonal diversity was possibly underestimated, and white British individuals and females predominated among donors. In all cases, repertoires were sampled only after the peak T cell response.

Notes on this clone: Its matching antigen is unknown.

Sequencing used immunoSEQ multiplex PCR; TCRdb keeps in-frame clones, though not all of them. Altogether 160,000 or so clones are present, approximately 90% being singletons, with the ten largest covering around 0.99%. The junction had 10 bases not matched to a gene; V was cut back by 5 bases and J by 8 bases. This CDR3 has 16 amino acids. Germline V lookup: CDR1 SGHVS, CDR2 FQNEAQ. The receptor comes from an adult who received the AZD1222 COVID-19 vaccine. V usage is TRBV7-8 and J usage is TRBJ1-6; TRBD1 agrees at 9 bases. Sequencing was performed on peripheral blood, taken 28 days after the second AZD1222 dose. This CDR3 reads CASSPGTGLGYSPLHF. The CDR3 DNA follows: TGTGCCAGCAGCCCCGGGACAGGGTTGGGGTATTCACCCCTCCACTTT. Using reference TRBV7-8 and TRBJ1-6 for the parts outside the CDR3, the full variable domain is GAGVSQSPRYKVAKRGQDVALRCDPISGHVSLFWYQQALGQGPEFLTYFQNEAQLDKSGLPSDRFFAERPEGSVSTLKIQRTQQEDSAVYLCASSPGTGLGYSPLHFGNGTRLTVT.